These 3 T cell receptor beta chains were all obtained from the same sample, sequenced in a study of blood T cell repertoires in COVID-19. Data came from immunoSEQ multiplex PCR; TCRdb stores just in-frame clones and leaves some out. The sample holds some 250,000 clones, approximately 91% seen once. The sequenced sample was peripheral blood. The source is a woman aged 25 to 39 with acute or convalescent COVID-19.

This clone was seen more than once but under ten times. The V and J genes are TRBV30 and TRBJ2-7; 11 bases align to TRBD1. There are 16 residues in the CDR3. J gave up 7 bases and V 0 bases, and 11 bases lay outside the gene matches. The germline gives CDR1 GTSNPN, CDR2 SVGIG (reference sequence). The CDR3 loop is CAWSVLPGTGGGEQYF. The CDR3 DNA sequence: TGTGCCTGGAGTGTACTCCCCGGGACAGGGGGTGGGGAGCAGTACTTC.

The chain has TRBV27 and TRBJ2-7, with TRBD1 identical over 7 bases. V trimming: 5 bases; J trimming: 3 bases; junction bases outside the gene matches: 7. The CDR3 has 14 residues. Germline V CDR1 and CDR2: MNHEY, SMNVEV (reference sequence). CDR3: CASSRGAGGYEQYF. The CDR3 nucleotides are TGTGCCAGCAGTAGAGGGGCAGGGGGCTACGAGCAGTACTTC.

The V call is TRBV10-3, the J call TRBJ1-1, with D unresolved. This CDR3 spans 11 amino acids. Germline CDR1 and CDR2: ENHRY and SYGVKD. V lost 8 bases, J lost 0 bases, and 4 bases lay in between. CDR3 sequence (DNA): TGTGCCATCGGAGTGAACACTGAAGCTTTCTTT. The encoded protein is CAIGVNTEAFF.